This TCR beta chain came from a study of shared clonotypes between healthy human individuals. Measured with immunoSEQ multiplex PCR; TCRdb has only the in-frame clones, and not every one. This table has a few million clones, 90% to 96% appearing once. Trimming pared 4 bases from V and 9 bases from J, leaving 10 bases between. The CDR3 totals 11 residues. CDR1 and CDR2 from the germline V gene are DFQATT and SNEGSKA (reference sequence). The origin of this receptor is a man younger than 35 in good health. The source material was naive CD4+ T cells sorted from blood. Regarding subset: CD45RA+ positively selected. The J gene is TRBJ2-1, the V gene TRBV20-1; unclear D gene. In DNA, the CDR3 is TGCAGTGCTAACGTCCCACCTGAGCAGTTCTTC. The encoded protein is CSANVPPEQFF.